A selection of T cell receptor beta chains follows, all from one sample in a study of T cell responses to AZD1222 COVID-19 vaccine. Method: immunoSEQ multiplex PCR; TCRdb's copy keeps in-frame clones and lacks some. The sample holds roughly 50,000 clones, about nine tenths seen once. The sample was peripheral blood, taken 28 days after the second AZD1222 dose. These receptors all come from an adult who received the AZD1222 COVID-19 vaccine. CDR3s include the opening cysteine and the closing phenylalanine or tryptophan. The order of the fields is V gene, clone size, J gene, D gene, CDR3 protein, CDR3 DNA. A D gene is named only where the DNA matches it firmly. A clone size is listed for some rows: how often the clone was seen (once, few, many), or a class if it is expanded.

V: TRBV6-2/TRBV6-3
size: .
J: TRBJ2-7
D: TRBD1
CDR3: CASSSPGQGSTYEQYF
DNA: TGTGCCAGCAGTTCCCCGGGACAGGGGTCTACCTACGAGCAGTACTTC

V: TRBV20-1
size: .
J: TRBJ2-1
D: TRBD2
CDR3: CSASAGGTDEQFF
DNA: TGCAGTGCTAGTGCGGGGGGCACGGATGAGCAGTTCTTC

V: TRBV18
size: .
J: TRBJ1-4
D: TRBD1
CDR3: CASSPVQGDASAKLFF
DNA: TGTGCCAGCTCACCGGTACAGGGGGACGCGAGTGCAAAACTGTTTTTT

V: TRBV9
size: .
J: TRBJ1-2
D: .
CDR3: CASSAQTRYGYTF
DNA: TGTGCCAGCAGCGCCCAGACCCGATATGGCTACACCTTC

V: TRBV3-1/TRBV3-2
size: .
J: TRBJ1-2
D: .
CDR3: CASSQTDVGYTF
DNA: TGTGCCAGCAGCCAGACAGACGTTGGATACACCTTC

V: TRBV18
size: .
J: TRBJ2-7
D: .
CDR3: CASSPVSDEQYF
DNA: TGTGCCAGCTCACCAGTGTCAGACGAGCAGTACTTC

V: TRBV5-1
size: .
J: TRBJ2-2
D: .
CDR3: CASSGQGRTGELFF
DNA: TGCGCCAGCAGCGGCCAGGGGCGCACCGGGGAGCTGTTTTTT

V: TRBV28
size: .
J: TRBJ2-7
D: TRBD1
CDR3: CASIASDRVPHEQYF
DNA: TGTGCCAGCATTGCGTCGGACAGGGTACCCCACGAGCAGTACTTC

V: TRBV7-9
size: once
J: TRBJ1-1
D: .
CDR3: CASSPRDTEAFF
DNA: TGTGCCAGCAGCCCTCGGGACACTGAAGCTTTCTTT

V: TRBV7-9
size: once
J: TRBJ2-5
D: .
CDR3: CASSLALTGPTGTQYF
DNA: TGTGCCAGCAGCTTAGCGTTGACAGGCCCGACTGGGACCCAGTACTTC

V: TRBV5-1
size: .
J: TRBJ1-6
D: .
CDR3: CASSLSTGQGSNSPLHF
DNA: TGCGCCAGCAGCCTCTCTACCGGGCAGGGCTCTAATTCACCCCTCCACTTT

V: TRBV4-2
size: .
J: TRBJ2-3
D: TRBD2
CDR3: CASSQAGGVTDTQYF
DNA: TGTGCCAGCAGCCAAGCGGGAGGAGTGACAGATACGCAGTATTTT

V: TRBV19
size: .
J: TRBJ1-5
D: .
CDR3: CASSYTVNQPQHF
DNA: TGTGCCAGTAGTTATACGGTGAATCAGCCCCAGCATTTT

V: TRBV19
size: .
J: TRBJ1-1
D: .
CDR3: CASKRDQNTEAFF
DNA: TGTGCCAGTAAGAGGGATCAGAACACTGAAGCTTTCTTT

V: TRBV28
size: .
J: TRBJ1-6
D: .
CDR3: CASSLYQGRNSPLHF
DNA: TGTGCCAGCAGTTTGTATCAGGGGCGGAATTCACCCCTCCACTTT

V: TRBV29-1
size: .
J: TRBJ2-2
D: TRBD2
CDR3: CSVVIRTSGLAGELFF
DNA: TGCAGCGTCGTAATTCGGACTAGCGGTCTAGCCGGGGAGCTGTTTTTT

V: TRBV28
size: .
J: TRBJ1-5
D: .
CDR3: CASSPKGQPQHF
DNA: TGTGCCAGCAGTCCCAAGGGTCAGCCCCAGCATTTT

V: TRBV7-9
size: .
J: TRBJ2-1
D: .
CDR3: CASSPLTTPYDEQFF
DNA: TGTGCCAGCAGCCCACTTACGACACCTTACGATGAGCAGTTCTTC

V: TRBV7-2
size: .
J: TRBJ1-5
D: .
CDR3: CASSYGSGVGNQPQHF
DNA: TGTGCCAGCAGCTATGGGTCAGGTGTTGGCAATCAGCCCCAGCATTTT

V: TRBV24-1
size: .
J: TRBJ2-7
D: TRBD1
CDR3: CATSDFNPNRGSYEQYF
DNA: TGTGCCACCAGTGATTTTAACCCCAACAGGGGCTCCTACGAGCAGTACTTC

V: TRBV25-1
size: .
J: TRBJ2-5
D: .
CDR3: CASSINRGGGETQYF
DNA: TGTGCCAGCAGTATCAACAGGGGGGGAGGGGAGACCCAGTACTTC

V: TRBV11-2
size: .
J: TRBJ2-7
D: TRBD2
CDR3: CASSLDRPTWVAGGSYEQYF
DNA: TGTGCCAGCAGCTTAGATCGGCCTACCTGGGTAGCGGGAGGCTCCTACGAGCAGTACTTC

V: TRBV10-3
size: .
J: TRBJ1-1
D: TRBD1
CDR3: CAISLGQAGTEAFF
DNA: TGTGCCATCAGTCTGGGACAGGCGGGGACTGAAGCTTTCTTT

V: TRBV7-2
size: .
J: TRBJ2-7
D: TRBD2
CDR3: CASSSRQTSGTPYEQYF
DNA: TGTGCCAGCAGCTCAAGACAGACTAGCGGGACTCCCTACGAGCAGTACTTC

V: TRBV5-4
size: .
J: TRBJ1-2
D: TRBD1
CDR3: CASSRGTGDYGYTF
DNA: TGTGCCAGCAGCCGAGGGACAGGGGACTATGGCTACACCTTC

V: TRBV11-2
size: .
J: TRBJ2-2
D: .
CDR3: CASSRGLVNTGELFF
DNA: TGTGCCAGCAGCAGAGGACTTGTTAACACCGGGGAGCTGTTTTTT

V: TRBV7-3
size: .
J: TRBJ2-5
D: TRBD2
CDR3: CASSLRSRLAGPQETQYF
DNA: TGTGCCAGCAGCTTAAGATCGCGACTAGCGGGACCCCAAGAGACCCAGTACTTC

V: TRBV19
size: .
J: TRBJ2-5
D: TRBD2
CDR3: CASRPLAGVEETQYF
DNA: TGTGCCAGTAGGCCCTTAGCGGGAGTCGAAGAGACCCAGTACTTC

V: TRBV7-9
size: few
J: TRBJ2-7
D: .
CDR3: CASRGVSTGYEQYF
DNA: TGTGCCAGCAGGGGGGTGAGCACTGGCTACGAGCAGTACTTC

V: TRBV5-1
size: few
J: TRBJ1-1
D: .
CDR3: CASSPLGRGNTEAFF
DNA: TGCGCCAGCAGCCCGCTGGGTAGGGGGAACACTGAAGCTTTCTTT

V: TRBV27
size: .
J: TRBJ1-5
D: TRBD1
CDR3: CASSLGDRGHQPQHF
DNA: TGTGCCAGCAGTTTGGGGGACAGGGGGCATCAGCCCCAGCATTTT

V: TRBV18
size: .
J: TRBJ2-7
D: TRBD1
CDR3: CASSPGIGQGPSYEQYF
DNA: TGTGCCAGCTCCCCCGGAATAGGACAGGGACCCTCCTACGAGCAGTACTTC

V: TRBV4-1
size: .
J: TRBJ2-1
D: .
CDR3: CASSLQTGASSYNEQFF
DNA: TGCGCCAGCAGCCTGCAAACGGGGGCCAGCTCCTACAATGAGCAGTTCTTC

V: TRBV3-1/TRBV3-2
size: .
J: TRBJ1-6
D: .
CDR3: CASSPTVDNSPLHF
DNA: TGTGCCAGCAGCCCCACAGTAGATAATTCACCCCTCCACTTT

V: TRBV29-1
size: .
J: TRBJ2-7
D: .
CDR3: CSVEAPPRTYEQYF
DNA: TGCAGCGTTGAAGCTCCCCCTCGAACCTACGAGCAGTACTTC

V: TRBV9
size: once
J: TRBJ2-1
D: TRBD2
CDR3: CASSVTSGNFNEQFF
DNA: TGTGCCAGCAGCGTTACTAGCGGGAATTTCAATGAGCAGTTCTTC

V: TRBV5-1
size: once
J: TRBJ1-2
D: TRBD1
CDR3: CASRKQGESGYTF
DNA: TGCGCCAGCAGAAAACAGGGGGAAAGTGGCTACACCTTC

V: TRBV6-4
size: .
J: TRBJ2-1
D: .
CDR3: CASITHRSSYNEQFF
DNA: TGTGCCAGCATCACACACAGGAGCTCCTACAATGAGCAGTTCTTC

V: TRBV3-1/TRBV3-2
size: .
J: TRBJ2-7
D: .
CDR3: CASSQDMGSYEQYF
DNA: TGTGCCAGCAGCCAAGATATGGGATCCTACGAGCAGTACTTC

V: TRBV11-2
size: .
J: TRBJ1-1
D: .
CDR3: CASSLAGGSEAFF
DNA: TGTGCCAGCAGCTTAGCTGGGGGCAGTGAAGCTTTCTTT

V: TRBV18
size: .
J: TRBJ1-6
D: TRBD1
CDR3: CASSPGQESSYNSPLHF
DNA: TGTGCCAGCTCCCCGGGACAGGAGAGCTCCTATAATTCACCCCTCCACTTT